The clone carrying this TCR beta chain turned up a few times. Its antigen remains unidentified. Donors contributed one heparinised blood draw apiece, averaging about 110 mL. The data are from a study of beta chain features in type 1 diabetes. For the study at large: Healthy donors and patients showed comparable age, gender and cell yields. Notes on the study in general: Among type 1 diabetes patients, VDJ junctions had fewer insertions and more deletions.

Expressed TCRB transcripts were sequenced because the isolated RNA had all been reverse transcribed beforehand. Profiling relied on immunoSEQ multiplex PCR, and the TCRdb table lists in-frame clones only, not all of them. The data hold more than 110,000 clones, with 6.9% observed a single time. Germline V gene lookup returns CDR1 MGHRA and CDR2 YSYEKL. With V trimmed by 1 base and J by 6 bases, 3 bases remained unmatched. The CDR3 is 15 amino acids. The specimen was central memory CD4+ T cells from blood. The rearrangement links TRBV4-1 to TRBJ1-5; the match to TRBD1 covers 10 bases. This TCR was sampled from a woman aged 25 to 39 in good health. CDR3 sequence: CASSQGDRGPQPQHF. CDR3 bases: TGCGCCAGCAGCCAAGGAGACAGGGGGCCTCAGCCCCAGCATTTT.